These T cell receptor beta chains were read from a single sample in a study of T-cell memory formation after mild COVID-19. Each CDR3 protein gets one entry after TCRdb re-called the 5' RACE reads with MiXCR. Of 500,000 to 650,000 distinct CDR3 sequences listed, less than 25% are singletons. Specimen: PBMCs or a T cell subset sorted from them (not recorded which). Receptors originate from an adult woman who had mild COVID-19 (a few samples of this study predate the infection). Cell type and time point are not known. Each CDR3 is given with its conserved first and last residue. D genes are given only for firm matches. Only some rows state a clone size, as once, few, many or a class for expanded clones.

V	size	D	J	CDR3	DNA
TRBV27	NA	TRBD2	TRBJ2-1	CASSPWTSGTSGHWGEQFF	TGTGCCAGCAGCCCGTGGACTAGCGGGACCTCCGGGCACTGGGGTGAGCAGTTCTTC
TRBV11-3	NA	TRBD1	TRBJ1-4	CASSLGTGMEKLFF	TGTGCCAGCAGCTTGGGGACAGGGATGGAAAAACTGTTTTTT
TRBV20-1	few	NA	TRBJ2-2	CSAMFDKNTGELFF	TGCAGTGCAATGTTTGACAAGAACACCGGGGAGCTGTTTTTT
TRBV7-9	NA	NA	TRBJ2-1	CASSALWLSGNNEQFF	TGTGCCAGCAGCGCCCTCTGGCTCAGTGGGAACAATGAGCAGTTCTTC
TRBV12-3/TRBV12-4	few	NA	TRBJ2-2	CASSRAFLRQANTGELFF	TGTGCCAGCAGCCGCGCCTTCTTGCGGCAGGCGAACACCGGGGAGCTGTTTTTT
TRBV6-2/TRBV6-3	NA	NA	TRBJ2-1	CASATKVYNEQFF	TGTGCCAGCGCTACGAAGGTCTACAATGAGCAGTTCTTC
TRBV12-3/TRBV12-4	NA	NA	TRBJ2-1	CASSLMHPLGGNYNEQFF	TGTGCCAGCAGTTTGATGCATCCCTTGGGGGGCAACTACAATGAGCAGTTCTTC
TRBV7-9	NA	TRBD1	TRBJ2-1	CASCGQVIDEQFF	TGTGCCAGCTGCGGACAGGTGATCGATGAGCAGTTCTTC
TRBV11-2	NA	NA	TRBJ1-2	CASSLSSIYGYTF	TGTGCCAGCAGCTTAAGCTCCATCTATGGCTACACCTTC
TRBV10-3	few	NA	TRBJ1-2	CAISEQTYGYTF	TGTGCCATCAGTGAACAGACCTATGGCTACACCTTC
TRBV20-1	NA	NA	TRBJ1-1	CSASKGGNTEAFF	TGCAGTGCTAGTAAAGGGGGAAACACTGAAGCTTTCTTT